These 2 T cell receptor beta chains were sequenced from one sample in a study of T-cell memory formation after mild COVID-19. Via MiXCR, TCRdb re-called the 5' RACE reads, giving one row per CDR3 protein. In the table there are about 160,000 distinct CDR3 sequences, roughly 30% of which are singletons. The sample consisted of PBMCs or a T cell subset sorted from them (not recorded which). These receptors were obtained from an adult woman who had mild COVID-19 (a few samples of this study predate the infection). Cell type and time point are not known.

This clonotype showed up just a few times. CDR3 amino acids: CASSLTRTFVRRRETQYF. The CDR3, as DNA: TGTGCCAGCAGCTTAACCCGAACGTTTGTCAGGCGGAGAGAGACCCAGTACTTC. The chain couples TRBV7-2 to TRBJ2-5; D not certain. V was pared by 2 bases and J by 4 bases, with 23 bases between. Germline loops: CDR1 SGHTA, CDR2 FQGNSA. The length of the CDR3 is 18 residues.

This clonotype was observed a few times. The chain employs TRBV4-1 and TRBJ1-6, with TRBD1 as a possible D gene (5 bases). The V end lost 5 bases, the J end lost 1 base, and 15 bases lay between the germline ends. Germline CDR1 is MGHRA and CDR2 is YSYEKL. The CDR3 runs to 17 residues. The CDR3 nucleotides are TGCGCCAGCAGCTCCCGCGGGGGAAGATCCTATAATTCACCCCTCCACTTT. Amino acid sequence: CASSSRGGRSYNSPLHF.